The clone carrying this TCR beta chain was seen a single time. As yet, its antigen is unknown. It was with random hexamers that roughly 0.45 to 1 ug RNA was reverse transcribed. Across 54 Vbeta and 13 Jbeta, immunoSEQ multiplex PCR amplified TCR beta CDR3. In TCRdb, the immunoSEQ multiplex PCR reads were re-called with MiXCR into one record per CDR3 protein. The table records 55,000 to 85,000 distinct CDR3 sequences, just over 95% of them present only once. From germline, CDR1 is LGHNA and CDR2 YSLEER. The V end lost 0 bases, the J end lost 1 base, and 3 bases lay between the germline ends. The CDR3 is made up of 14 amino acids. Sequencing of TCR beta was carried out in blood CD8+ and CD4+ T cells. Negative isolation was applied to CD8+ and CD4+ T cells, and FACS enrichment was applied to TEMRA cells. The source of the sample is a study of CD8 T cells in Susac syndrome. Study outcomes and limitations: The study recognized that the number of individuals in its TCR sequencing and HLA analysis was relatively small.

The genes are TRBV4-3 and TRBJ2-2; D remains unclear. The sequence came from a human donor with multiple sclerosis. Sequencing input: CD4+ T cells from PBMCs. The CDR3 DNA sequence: TGCGCCAGCAGCCAAGACTGGAACACCGGGGAGCTGTTTTTT. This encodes CASSQDWNTGELFF.